Following are 21 T cell receptor beta chains from one sample sequenced in a study of CD8 T cells in ankylosing spondylitis (dated by TCRdb to about 2017). The library was built by means of 5' RACE. TCRdb names Illumina HiSeq 2500 as the instrument used. TCRdb reran the public reads through fastp at Q25 and MiXCR, keeping productive beta chains. Merged by CDR3 protein, the rows form single entries marked with the most common genes and DNA. The sample table records 200,000 to 300,000 distinct CDR3 sequences; roughly 10% of these occur just once. Less than 7% of the sample lies in the top ten. Sample: blood, either unsorted or a sorted T cell fraction (not recorded which). Source of these receptors: a male donor with ankylosing spondylitis or in good health (not recorded which).

The chain couples TRBV28 to TRBJ1-1; the D is unclear. The ends were cut back, 2 bases at V and 4 bases at J, with 11 bases in the middle. The CDR3 is made up of 14 amino acids. Germline V CDR1 and CDR2: MDHEN, SYDVKM. The CDR3 DNA reads as TGTGCCAGCAGTTTAAGTGGGGTAGTCACTGAAGCTTTCTTT. Translated: CASSLSGVVTEAFF.

Ten or more counts support this clonotype. The J gene is TRBJ2-7, the V gene TRBV5-5; no clear D. The germline V and J ends were trimmed by 0 bases and 7 bases, with 8 bases remaining between them. The CDR3 contains 12 residues. CDR1 SGHKS and CDR2 YYEKEE come from the germline V gene (reference sequence). This CDR3 reads CASSLALGEQYF. CDR3 bases: TGTGCCAGCAGCTTGGCTCTAGGGGAGCAGTACTTC. Looking up the rest from reference TRBV5-5 and TRBJ2-7 gives the full variable domain: DAGVTQSPTHLIKTRGQQVTLRCSPISGHKSVSWYQQVLGQGPQFIFQYYEKEERGRGNFPDRFSARQFPNYSSELNVNALLLGDSALYLCASSLALGEQYFGPGTRLTVT.

The CDR3 here is CASSLGGSPDTQYF. CDR3 DNA: TGTGCCAGCAGTTTAGGGGGAAGCCCGGATACGCAGTATTTT. The rearrangement joins TRBV12-3 or TRBV12-4 to TRBJ2-3; no definite D call. V lost 1 base and J 6 bases, leaving 11 bases between the germline ends. CDR3 size: 14 residues.

This clonotype was observed many times. The V call is TRBV27, the J call TRBJ1-3; D may be TRBD1 (5 bases). There are 15 residues in the CDR3. Germline V gene lookup returns CDR1 MNHEY and CDR2 SMNVEV (reference sequence). V lost 0 bases and J 1 base, leaving 7 bases between the germline ends. Here the CDR3 reads CASSLSWGSGNTIYF. The CDR3 DNA reads as TGTGCCAGCAGTTTATCGTGGGGGTCTGGAAACACCATATATTTT.

The rearrangement joins TRBV28 to TRBJ1-4; a weak D match, TRBD1 (5 bases). The CDR3 is 12 residues long. Germline values: CDR1 MDHEN, CDR2 SYDVKM. Trimming pared 8 bases from V and 7 bases from J, leaving 11 bases between. CDR3 DNA sequence: TGTGCCAGCGAAGGGACGGCTGAAAAACTGTTTTTT. Translating gives CASEGTAEKLFF.

This clonotype has a count of ten or more. CDR3 residues: CATSRVGTGEDTQYF. The CDR3 DNA is TGTGCCACCAGCAGAGTCGGAACAGGGGAAGATACGCAGTATTTT. The chain is built from TRBV15 and TRBJ2-3, with 7 positions matching TRBD1. The CDR3 runs 15 residues. Germline V CDR1 and CDR2: LNHNV, YYDKDF (reference sequence). V lost 1 base to trimming and J lost 5 bases; unmatched junction nucleotides: 6.

This clonotype was counted many times. The chain uses TRBV20-1 and TRBJ1-5; a possible D gene is TRBD1 (5 bases). CDR1 DFQATT and CDR2 SNEGSKA come from the germline V gene (reference sequence). CDR3 length: 18 amino acids. Trimming removed 0 bases from V and 6 bases from J, with 24 bases in between. In DNA, the CDR3 is TGCAGTGCTAGAGATTTGGGCCACCGGGGGGGTGATGCTCAGCCCCAGCATTTT. Its translation is CSARDLGHRGGDAQPQHF.

This clonotype was recorded many times. The V and J genes are TRBV2 and TRBJ2-7; maybe TRBD1 (6 bases). V lost 7 bases and J 4 bases, leaving 14 bases between the germline ends. Germline V CDR1 and CDR2: SNHLY, FYNNEI. This CDR3 has 13 amino acids. The CDR3 nucleotides are TGTGCCAGCACGGCCAGGGGATTTTACGAGCAGTACTTC. Residues: CASTARGFYEQYF.

In this sample, this clonotype turned up many times. The rearrangement uses TRBV12-5 and TRBJ2-3; D possibly matches TRBD1 or TRBD2 (5 bases each). Germline CDR1 is LGHNT and CDR2 is FRNRAP. The CDR3 contains 14 residues. V was cut by 6 bases and J by 6 bases, with 16 bases left in between. The CDR3 nucleotides are TGTGCTAGTGGCCTTGGGACGGCGGGCGATACGCAGTATTTT. Translated: CASGLGTAGDTQYF.

This clonotype was found once. A single base separates this from a much larger clone, so it may be a read error. The gene calls are TRBV6-4 and TRBJ2-3; TRBD2 agrees at 13 bases. Trimming removed 2 bases from V and 2 bases from J; junction bases left unmatched: 1. This CDR3 comprises 16 residues. Germline V gene data show CDR1 as MRHNA and CDR2 as SNTAGT. The CDR3, as DNA: TGTGCCAGCAGTGACGGGACTAGCGGGGACACAGATACGCAGTATTTT. Translation gives CASSDGTSGDTDTQYF.

The chain employs TRBV6-1 and TRBJ1-1; possibly TRBD1 for D (5 bases). The germline V gene has CDR1 MNHNS and CDR2 SASEGT. CDR3 length equals 13 residues. V was pared by 6 bases and J by 8 bases, with 16 bases between. The CDR3 DNA reads TGTGCCAGCAGGACGTCCCCGGGGGTAGAAGCTTTCTTT. Translation: CASRTSPGVEAFF.

V gene TRBV27 combines with J gene TRBJ2-3; 7 bases fit TRBD1. The CDR3 is made up of 14 amino acids. The germline V gene has CDR1 MNHEY and CDR2 SMNVEV (reference sequence). Unmatched junction bases numbered 5, after V lost 6 bases and J lost 2 bases. The CDR3: CASSPGQITDTQYF. The CDR3 region has the DNA TGTGCCAGCAGCCCGGGACAGATCACAGATACGCAGTATTTT.

This chain connects TRBV7-2 to TRBJ1-1; D perhaps matches TRBD1 (6 bases). CDR3 length: 13 residues. The V end was cut by 5 bases, the J end by 3 bases, with 10 bases between. Germline V gene sequence: CDR1 SGHTA, CDR2 FQGNSA. CDR3 loop: CASSLGQHTEAFF. The CDR3 DNA is TGTGCCAGCAGCCTCGGACAGCACACTGAAGCTTTCTTT.

This clonotype was detected many times. The rearrangement joins TRBV6-1 to TRBJ1-5, with 8 bases identical to TRBD1. V shed 6 bases, J shed 6 bases, and the junction held 13 bases outside the gene matches. Germline V gene sequence: CDR1 MNHNS, CDR2 SASEGT. The length of the CDR3 is 16 residues. In DNA form, the CDR3 reads TGTGCCAGCAGCCTATTACAGGGGGGGCGGGGTCAGCCCCAGCATTTT. Its protein is CASSLLQGGRGQPQHF.

This clonotype was seen ten or more times. The chain links TRBV20-1 to TRBJ1-2, with D uncertain. The length of the CDR3 is 15 residues. Germline V lookup: CDR1 DFQATT, CDR2 SNEGSKA (reference sequence). V lost 5 bases and J lost 8, with 24 bases in between. The CDR3 sequence is CSAERPGGSNGGYTF. The CDR3 coding sequence is TGCAGTGCTGAAAGGCCCGGAGGGTCCAATGGAGGCTACACCTTC.

This clonotype was counted between two and nine times. This chain joins TRBV5-5 and TRBJ2-2, with TRBD2 identical over 9 bases. The junction had 11 bases not matched to a gene; V was cut back by 0 bases and J by 5 bases. The CDR3 loop spans 18 amino acids. Germline CDR1 SGHKS, CDR2 YYEKEE (reference sequence). The CDR3: CASSLVGRGTSRTGELFF. DNA of the CDR3: TGTGCCAGCAGCTTGGTTGGACGCGGGACTAGCCGAACCGGGGAGCTGTTTTTT.

This clonotype has at least ten counts. J is TRBJ1-5 and V is TRBV18; no clear D. Germline V CDR1 and CDR2: KGHSH, LQKENI. V lost 3 bases to trimming and J lost 7 bases, with 10 bases between them. CDR3 length equals 13 residues. The CDR3 is CASSPETGQPQHF. As DNA, the CDR3 is TGTGCCAGCTCACCGGAGACGGGACAGCCCCAGCATTTT. The variable domain in full, with the rest retrieved from reference TRBV18 and TRBJ1-5, is NAGVMQNPRHLVRRRGQEARLRCSPMKGHSHVYWYRQLPEEGLKFMVYLQKENIIDESGMPKERFSAEFPKEGPSILRIQQVVRGDSAAYFCASSPETGQPQHFGDGTRLSIL.

This clonotype was recorded at least ten times. The chain is built from TRBV20-1 and TRBJ2-1; TRBD2 aligns across 16 bases. Germline values: CDR1 DFQATT, CDR2 SNEGSKA (reference sequence). The length of the CDR3 is 16 residues. J gave up 6 bases and V 3 bases, and 5 bases lay outside the gene matches. The chain's CDR3 is CSASGTSGRGGNEQFF. The CDR3 nucleotides are TGCAGTGCTAGTGGGACTAGCGGGAGGGGAGGCAATGAGCAGTTCTTC.

This clonotype was recorded many times. This sequence joins TRBV24-1 and TRBJ2-1; unclear D gene. V lost 6 bases, J lost 8 bases, and 10 bases lay in between. The CDR3 runs to 12 residues. Germline V gene lookup returns CDR1 KGHDR and CDR2 SFDVKD. This CDR3 reads CATSIGPHEQFF. The DNA of the CDR3 is TGTGCCACCAGTATAGGGCCCCATGAGCAGTTCTTC.

Ten or more counts support this clonotype. This chain joins TRBV6-1 and TRBJ1-1, with 7 bases fitting TRBD1. J lost 3 bases, V lost 6 bases, and 16 bases had no gene match. The CDR3 is 17 residues long. Germline V gene sequence: CDR1 MNHNS, CDR2 SASEGT. Written as DNA, the CDR3 is TGTGCCAGCAGCCCATCACAATATCGGACAGGCGACACTGAAGCTTTCTTT. Protein sequence: CASSPSQYRTGDTEAFF.

This clonotype came up many times. The chain carries TRBV5-5 and TRBJ2-5; TRBD2 matches at 10 bases. CDR3 length equals 16 residues. V lost 0 bases and J lost 4; bases outside the gene matches: 6. Germline CDR1 and CDR2: SGHKS and YYEKEE (reference sequence). In nucleotides, the CDR3 is TGTGCCAGCAGCTTGGTAGCGGGAGGAAACGTAGAGACCCAGTACTTC. Residues: CASSLVAGGNVETQYF.